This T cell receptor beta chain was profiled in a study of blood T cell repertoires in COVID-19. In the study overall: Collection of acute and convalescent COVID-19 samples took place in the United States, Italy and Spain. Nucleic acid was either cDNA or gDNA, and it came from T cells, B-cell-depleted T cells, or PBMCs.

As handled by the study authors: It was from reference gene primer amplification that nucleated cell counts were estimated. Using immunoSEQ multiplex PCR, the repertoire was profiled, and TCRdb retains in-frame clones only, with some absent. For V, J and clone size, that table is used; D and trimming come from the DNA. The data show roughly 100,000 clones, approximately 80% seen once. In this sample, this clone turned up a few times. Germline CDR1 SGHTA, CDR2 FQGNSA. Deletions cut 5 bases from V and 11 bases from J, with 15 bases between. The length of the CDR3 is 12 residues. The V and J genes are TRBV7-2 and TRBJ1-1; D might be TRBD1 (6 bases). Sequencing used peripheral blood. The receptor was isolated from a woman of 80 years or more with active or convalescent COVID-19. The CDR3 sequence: CASSLRGGRAFF. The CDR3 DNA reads TGTGCCAGCAGCCTTAGAGGGGGTCGGGCTTTCTTT.